This is a list of T cell receptor beta chains from one sample in a study of blood T cell repertoires in COVID-19. The repertoire was sequenced with immunoSEQ multiplex PCR; TCRdb's copy has only in-frame clones and lacks some. The top ten clones hold 2% to 2.5% of a sample with some 270,000 clones, about nine tenths of them seen once. Sequenced sample: peripheral blood. The receptors originated from a man aged 45-65 years with acute or convalescent COVID-19. Both conserved end residues are part of each CDR3. The D gene is left open where the match is weak. Part of the rows lack a size; the others show once, few, many or a class for expanded clones.

d_gene,v_gene,len,j_gene,abundance,CDR3nt,CDR3aa
NA,TRBV6-5,13,TRBJ2-3,NA,TGTGCCGGGGGACTCTCAAGCACAGATACGCAGTATTTT,CAGGLSSTDTQYF
TRBD1,TRBV7-8,14,TRBJ1-4,NA,TGTGCCAGCAGCTCTCGACAGGGTGTTGAAAAACTGTTTTTT,CASSSRQGVEKLFF
TRBD1,TRBV5-1,15,TRBJ2-7,NA,TGCGCCAGCAGCTTGGTGGGGCAGGGGGTCCCCGAGCAGTACTTC,CASSLVGQGVPEQYF
TRBD2,TRBV9,13,TRBJ2-1,NA,TGTGCCAGCGGGGGACTAGCGGTAAATGAGCAGTTCTTC,CASGGLAVNEQFF
NA,TRBV5-1,14,TRBJ1-2,NA,TGCGCCAGCACCCAACAGGGAGCCGACTATGGCTACACCTTC,CASTQQGADYGYTF
NA,TRBV19,17,TRBJ2-6,NA,TGTGCCAGTAGTATAGGGACTGTGGGGGGTGGGGCCAACGTCCTGACTTTC,CASSIGTVGGGANVLTF
NA,TRBV6-5,13,TRBJ1-2,once,TGTGCCAGCAGTAAGACAGTTTTCCCTGGCTACACCTTC,CASSKTVFPGYTF
NA,TRBV2,14,TRBJ2-5,NA,TGTGCCAGCAACTGGGGCGGGATCCAAGAGACCCAGTACTTC,CASNWGGIQETQYF
NA,TRBV19,15,TRBJ1-2,few,TGTGCCAGTAGACCCCTGGCAGGGGTTAGGGATGGCTACACCTTC,CASRPLAGVRDGYTF
NA,TRBV7-9,12,TRBJ1-5,once,TGTGCCAGCAGCTTAGATCTTCAGCCCCAGCATTTT,CASSLDLQPQHF
NA,TRBV18,15,TRBJ1-6,NA,TGTGCCAGCTCACCCGACGGGGCCTATAATTCACCCCTCCACTTT,CASSPDGAYNSPLHF
TRBD1,TRBV14,15,TRBJ1-5,NA,TGTGCCAGCAGCCAGGGGGGCAGGGGGAATCAGCCCCAGCATTTT,CASSQGGRGNQPQHF
NA,TRBV3-1/TRBV3-2,14,TRBJ1-3,NA,TGTGCCAGCAGCTCACGAGACTCTGGAAACACCATATATTTT,CASSSRDSGNTIYF
TRBD1,TRBV18,15,TRBJ2-7,NA,TGTGCCAGCTCCCCAACCGGACAGGGATCCTACGAGCAGTACTTC,CASSPTGQGSYEQYF
NA,TRBV5-1,15,TRBJ1-1,once,TGCGCCAGCAGCCATGACGTGCCCAGGGTCACTGAAGCTTTCTTT,CASSHDVPRVTEAFF
TRBD2,TRBV9,15,TRBJ2-1,NA,TGTGCCAGCAGCACTAGCGGGGGGGCTAAGAATGAGCAGTTCTTC,CASSTSGGAKNEQFF
NA,TRBV5-5,13,TRBJ1-1,NA,TGTGCCAGCAGCTTGGAGCAGGGGATCGCAGCTTTCTTT,CASSLEQGIAAFF
TRBD1,TRBV6-5,15,TRBJ2-5,NA,TGTGCCAGCAGTTACCCCGGGACAGGGGTGGAGACCCAGTACTTC,CASSYPGTGVETQYF
NA,TRBV11-2,15,TRBJ2-2,NA,TGTGCCAGCAGCCCCTCGGGGAGGAGGGGCGGGGAGCTGTTTTTT,CASSPSGRRGGELFF
NA,TRBV20-1,11,TRBJ1-1,NA,TGCAGTGCCAGGAAGAACACTGAAGCTTTCTTT,CSARKNTEAFF
NA,TRBV5-1,15,TRBJ2-3,NA,TGCGCCAGCCTCCGGACTCCTACTAGCACAGATACGCAGTATTTT,CASLRTPTSTDTQYF
NA,TRBV12-2,18,TRBJ2-2,NA,TGTGCAAGTCGCTTAGCCCAGGGACTAGTTCCCAACTCCGGGGAGCTGTTTTTT,CASRLAQGLVPNSGELFF
NA,TRBV30,15,TRBJ2-3,NA,TGTGCCTGGAGTGTGGGTCAGGGTGGCACAGATACGCAGTATTTT,CAWSVGQGGTDTQYF
TRBD1,TRBV2,16,TRBJ1-3,many,TGTGCCAGCAGATCGGGACAGGCCAACTCTGGAAACACCATATATTTT,CASRSGQANSGNTIYF
NA,TRBV6-1,16,TRBJ2-3,NA,TGTGCCAGCAGTGAACGCGGGGACGCTAGCACAGATACGCAGTATTTT,CASSERGDASTDTQYF
NA,TRBV10-3,14,TRBJ2-2,NA,TGTGCCATCAGACCGACAGGGAACACCGGGGAGCTGTTTTTT,CAIRPTGNTGELFF
NA,TRBV7-3,14,TRBJ2-1,NA,TGTGCCAGCAGCTTAATGCCAGGCCCCAATGAGCAGTTCTTC,CASSLMPGPNEQFF
TRBD2,TRBV7-8,16,TRBJ2-3,NA,TGTGCCAGCAGCTTAGGGGCTAGCGGGGAAACAGATACGCAGTATTTT,CASSLGASGETDTQYF
NA,TRBV12-2,16,TRBJ2-7,NA,TGTGCAAGTCGCCCACGAGGCCTAGCGGGGAACTACGAGCAGTACTTC,CASRPRGLAGNYEQYF
TRBD2,TRBV7-9,16,TRBJ2-3,NA,TGTGCCAGCAGCTTAGTGCGTCTAGCGGGGGGAAATACGCAGTATTTT,CASSLVRLAGGNTQYF
NA,TRBV7-2,17,TRBJ1-3,NA,TGTGCCAGCAGCTTAGCGGGCGGGGGTGATTCTGGAAACACCATATATTTT,CASSLAGGGDSGNTIYF
TRBD1,TRBV5-5,15,TRBJ2-3,NA,TGTGCCAGCAGCTGGACTCTGACAGGGACAGATACGCAGTATTTT,CASSWTLTGTDTQYF
NA,TRBV5-1,14,TRBJ1-1,NA,TGCGCCAGCAGCTTACTACAGGGATCCACTGAAGCTTTCTTT,CASSLLQGSTEAFF
TRBD1,TRBV11-2,18,TRBJ2-7,NA,TGTGCCAGCAGCTTAGATCCAGCCCCGGGACAGCCTGATTACGAGCAGTACTTC,CASSLDPAPGQPDYEQYF
TRBD1,TRBV5-1,17,TRBJ1-6,NA,TGCGCCAGCAGCCCACGGCGCGGACAGGGAGATAATTCACCCCTCCACTTT,CASSPRRGQGDNSPLHF
NA,TRBV6-5,12,TRBJ1-2,few,TGTGCCAGCAGCTTGGGGGGGTATGGCTACACCTTC,CASSLGGYGYTF
NA,TRBV30,10,TRBJ2-7,once,TGTGCCTTGGGTAGTTACGAGCAGTACTTC,CALGSYEQYF
NA,TRBV9,15,TRBJ2-2,NA,TGTGCCAGCAGCGTAGCTGGCGGGACCACCGGGGAGCTGTTTTTT,CASSVAGGTTGELFF
TRBD2,TRBV5-4,15,TRBJ2-1,NA,TGTGCCAGCAGCTCGGGGGGGGGAACCTACAATGAGCAGTTCTTC,CASSSGGGTYNEQFF
TRBD1,TRBV7-6,14,TRBJ2-1,NA,TGTGCCAGCAGTTTAGGGACAGGGGCTCGAGAGCAGTTCTTC,CASSLGTGAREQFF
NA,TRBV3-1/TRBV3-2,20,TRBJ1-6,few,TGTGCCAGCAGCCAAGGAGAGGCTTGGGGGAGGAGAGCCAGGGATTCACCCCTCCACTTT,CASSQGEAWGRRARDSPLHF
NA,TRBV5-1,16,TRBJ2-2,NA,TGCGCCAGCAGCTTGTACGGGTCCGCGAACACCGGGGAGCTGTTTTTT,CASSLYGSANTGELFF
NA,TRBV11-2,13,TRBJ1-6,few,TGTGCCAGCAGCACCCCCAGGGTCTTGGCCCTCCACTTT,CASSTPRVLALHF
NA,TRBV10-2,14,TRBJ2-7,NA,TGCGCCAGCACCCGGGACACGGGGATAGGGGAGCAGTACTTC,CASTRDTGIGEQYF
NA,TRBV5-1,14,TRBJ1-1,NA,TGCGCCAGCAGTAATACAGGGATAAGCACTGAAGCTTTCTTT,CASSNTGISTEAFF
NA,TRBV11-2,19,TRBJ2-1,few,TGTGCCAGCAAGCCCTTTGGGGGGGGGCAAAGAAGGTCCTACAATGAGCAGTTCTTC,CASKPFGGGQRRSYNEQFF
NA,TRBV2,10,TRBJ2-5,NA,TGTGCCAGCAGTGATGAGGCCCAGTACTTC,CASSDEAQYF
TRBD1,TRBV5-1,14,TRBJ2-5,NA,TGCGCCAGCAGCAACCAGGGGGCTTGGGAGACCCAGTACTTC,CASSNQGAWETQYF
NA,TRBV5-6,17,TRBJ1-6,once,TGTGCCAGCAGCAGGGGAACGGGGGGCTCTTATAATTCACCCCTCCACTTT,CASSRGTGGSYNSPLHF
TRBD1,TRBV6-5,15,TRBJ1-5,NA,TGTGCCAGCAGCCTACAGGGGGCGATGGATCAGCCCCAGCATTTT,CASSLQGAMDQPQHF
TRBD1,TRBV19,15,TRBJ2-2,NA,TGTGCCAGTAGTACCGGGACAGGGGGTTCCAAGGAGCTGTTTTTT,CASSTGTGGSKELFF